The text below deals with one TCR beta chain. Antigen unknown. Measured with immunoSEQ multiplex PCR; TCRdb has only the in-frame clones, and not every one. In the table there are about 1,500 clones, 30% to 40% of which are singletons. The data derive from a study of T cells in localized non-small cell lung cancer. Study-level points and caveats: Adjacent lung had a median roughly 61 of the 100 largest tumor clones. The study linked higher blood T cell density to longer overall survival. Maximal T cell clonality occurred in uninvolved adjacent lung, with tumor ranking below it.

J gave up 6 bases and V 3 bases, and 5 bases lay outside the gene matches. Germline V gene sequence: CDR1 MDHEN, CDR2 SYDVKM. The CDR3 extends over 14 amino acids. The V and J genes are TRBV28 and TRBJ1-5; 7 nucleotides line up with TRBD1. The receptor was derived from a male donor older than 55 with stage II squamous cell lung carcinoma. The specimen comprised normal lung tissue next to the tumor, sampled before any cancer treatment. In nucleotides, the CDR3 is TGTGCCAGCAGTTTGGAGGGGGCTACTCAGCCCCAGCATTTT. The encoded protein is CASSLEGATQPQHF.